Sequencing of this T cell receptor beta chain was carried out in a study of Tregs in tolerant kidney transplant recipients. Points from the study as a whole: This study did not directly address biological reproducibility.

Unstimulated regulatory T cells (CD4+CD25+CD127-), CD4+CD25- non-regulatory cells, CD4 and CD8 cells were FACS-sorted from thawed PBMCs. Assay used: immunoSEQ multiplex PCR; TCRdb lists only in-frame clones, some missing. Here the sample spans under 100,000 clones, around 90% being singletons. As regards this clone: Its antigen is still unknown.

Germline assignment: CDR1 MGHRA and CDR2 YSYEKL. The V end was cut by 1 base, the J end by 7 bases, with 5 bases between. This CDR3 region has 12 residues. The chain combines TRBV4-1 with TRBJ2-1; D is unclear. This receptor was identified in a human donor in good health. Material for sequencing was CD8+ T cells from blood. The DNA of the CDR3 is TGCGCCAGCAGCCAAGGGCGGAATGAGCAGTTCTTC. It yields the protein CASSQGRNEQFF.